The T cell receptor beta chain described here comes from a study of T cell repertoires in cytomegalovirus infection. Across the study: From public TCR beta signatures came an indication of both CMV infection and matching HLA type. Study results and limitations: Summed public TCR beta family frequency identified CMV carriers bearing the relevant HLA. The ex vivo response was dominated by HLA-C-restricted CMV-specific TCR beta clonotypes.

This clonotype was counted ten times or more. Its antigen is unidentified. The CDR3 is 15 residues long. V lost 5 bases, J lost 9 bases, and 13 bases stayed unmatched. CDR1 is SGHVS and CDR2 is FNYEAQ in the germline V gene. TCRdb analysed the reads with MiXCR anew, one entry per CDR3 protein. The sample carries about 440,000 distinct CDR3 sequences, approximately 30% recorded once. The specimen was PBMCs. This receptor was taken from a human donor in good health (CMV status not recorded). Some clones in this sample may be carry-over from other donors' samples. The gene calls are TRBV7-6 and TRBJ2-1, with 7 bases lining up with TRBD2. The CDR3 is CASSPSGNLGGEQFF. CDR3 sequence (DNA): TGTGCCAGCAGCCCGAGCGGGAACCTCGGGGGTGAGCAGTTCTTC.